Given below is one T cell receptor (beta chain) in context. No antigen is known for it. This entry belongs to a study of T cell responses to AZD1222 COVID-19 vaccine. V lost 3 bases to trimming and J lost 4 bases, with 6 bases between them. Germline values: CDR1 SGHAT, CDR2 FQNNGV. The CDR3 length is 12 residues. Repertoires were generated with immunoSEQ multiplex PCR, while TCRdb's copy carries only in-frame clones and drops some. The repertoire holds about 180,000 clones, with 90% to 95% as singletons. Whole-study results and caveats: Possibly, clonal diversity was underestimated; donors were largely white British and included more females.

The chain joins TRBV11-2 to TRBJ1-2; possibly TRBD1 for D (5 bases). This material consisted of peripheral blood, taken 28 days after the second dose of the MenACWY control vaccine. The receptor was isolated from an adult who received the MenACWY meningococcal vaccine as a control. CDR3 amino acids: CASSLDIYGYTF. The CDR3 region has the DNA TGTGCCAGCAGCTTGGACATCTATGGCTACACCTTC.